The clone carrying this TCR beta chain showed up just once. Adults between about 18 and 95 years of age took part from about two dozen US areas. Membership in each cohort depended on participant-reported clinical history. The data stem from a study of blood T cell repertoires in COVID-19. Methods used by the authors: Reference gene primers were amplified, and this amplification served to estimate nucleated cell counts. Sequenced by immunoSEQ multiplex PCR; TCRdb stores in-frame clones only, minus some. The DNA was the basis for D and trimming; V, J and clone size are from that table. The sample gives hundreds of thousands of clones, around 84% of which show up once; about 4.3% is in the top ten. This CDR3 has 16 residues. V lost 4 bases and J 4 bases, leaving 14 bases between the germline ends. Germline values: CDR1 SNHLY, CDR2 FYNNEI.

The rearrangement joins TRBV2 to TRBJ1-6, with D maybe TRBD1 (5 bases). The sample was PBMCs or T cells enriched from blood (not recorded which). The receptor was isolated from a man aged 25 to 40 with acute COVID-19. Here the CDR3 reads CASSGRQLKYNSPLHF. The CDR3 region has the DNA TGTGCCAGCAGTGGTCGACAGCTGAAATATAATTCACCCCTCCACTTT.